Listed below are T cell receptor beta chains from one sample, sequenced in a study of cytomegalovirus exposure and HLA in healthy donors. Data came from immunoSEQ multiplex PCR; TCRdb stores just in-frame clones and leaves some out. This sample carries 300,000 to 450,000 clones, 80% to 90% of them seen once, and the ten largest clones take 0.83%. The specimen sequenced was PBMCs. All receptors come from a woman under 30 in good health and CMV-seronegative. CDR3s include the opening cysteine and the closing phenylalanine or tryptophan. D genes are given only for firm matches. Clone size is given for some rows only: seen once, a few or many times, or a class if the clone is expanded.

TRBV15	NA	NA	TRBJ2-2	16	CATSKPGELPSGELFF	TGTGCCACCAGCAAACCGGGGGAATTACCTAGCGGGGAGCTGTTTTTT
TRBV19	TRBD1	NA	TRBJ2-7	13	CASSIQGVYEQYF	TGTGCCAGTAGTATTCAGGGGGTCTACGAGCAGTACTTC
TRBV6-5	TRBD2	NA	TRBJ2-3	16	CASSSSWTSGTDTQYF	TGTGCCAGCAGTTCTTCCTGGACTAGCGGGACAGATACGCAGTATTTT
TRBV4-1	TRBD2	NA	TRBJ2-7	15	CASSQVGTRGDEQYF	TGCGCCAGCAGCCAAGTGGGGACTAGGGGTGACGAGCAGTACTTC
TRBV5-8	TRBD1	NA	TRBJ2-6	18	CASSLGQGGLFGANVLTF	TGTGCCAGCAGCTTGGGACAGGGTGGGCTCTTTGGGGCCAACGTCCTGACTTTC
TRBV6-1	TRBD2	NA	TRBJ2-7	15	CASSDQTSGRYEQYF	TGTGCCAGCAGTGACCAGACTAGCGGGCGGTACGAGCAGTACTTC
TRBV6-4	NA	NA	TRBJ2-3	16	CASSDTRDISTDTQYF	TGTGCCAGCAGTGACACCCGGGACATCAGCACAGATACGCAGTATTTT
TRBV30	NA	NA	TRBJ1-3	14	CATISGGSGNTIYF	TGTGCCACAATTAGCGGCGGTTCTGGAAACACCATATATTTT
TRBV28	TRBD2	NA	TRBJ2-1	21	CASSFSPGLAGGKSSYNEQFF	TGTGCCAGCAGTTTCTCCCCGGGACTAGCGGGAGGAAAGAGCTCCTACAATGAGCAGTTCTTC
TRBV5-5	TRBD1	few	TRBJ1-2	13	CASSETGVDGYTF	TGTGCCAGCAGCGAAACAGGGGTAGATGGCTACACCTTC
TRBV7-9	NA	NA	TRBJ2-3	16	CASSLELGGITDTQYF	TGTGCCAGCAGCTTAGAGTTGGGCGGGATTACAGATACGCAGTATTTT
TRBV15	TRBD2	NA	TRBJ2-1	15	CATSREAGVANEQFF	TGTGCCACCAGCAGAGAAGCGGGAGTTGCCAATGAGCAGTTCTTC
TRBV28	NA	NA	TRBJ1-5	13	CASSPQGFGPQHF	TGTGCCAGCAGTCCCCAGGGCTTCGGGCCCCAGCATTTT
TRBV28	TRBD1	NA	TRBJ1-5	14	CASSRTGDNKPQHF	TGTGCCAGCAGCCGGACAGGGGACAATAAGCCCCAGCATTTT
TRBV11-3	NA	NA	TRBJ2-5	15	CASSPRSGPQETQYF	TGTGCCAGCAGCCCGAGATCAGGTCCCCAAGAGACCCAGTACTTC
TRBV5-4	NA	NA	TRBJ1-4	16	CASSLGLTQGSGKLFF	TGTGCCAGCAGCTTGGGGCTGACACAGGGAAGTGGAAAACTGTTTTTT
TRBV5-1	NA	NA	TRBJ2-3	13	CASSSPTTDTQYF	TGCGCCAGCAGCTCCCCTACCACAGATACGCAGTATTTT
TRBV14	TRBD1	NA	TRBJ1-1	13	CASSPQGDTEAFF	TGTGCCAGCAGCCCCCAGGGGGACACTGAAGCTTTCTTT
TRBV27	TRBD1	NA	TRBJ1-3	15	CASRTNRGPGNTIYF	TGTGCCAGCAGAACAAACAGGGGGCCTGGAAACACCATATATTTT
TRBV5-1	NA	NA	TRBJ1-2	13	CASSLEQGYGYTF	TGCGCCAGCAGCTTGGAACAGGGCTATGGCTACACCTTC
TRBV27	TRBD1	NA	TRBJ2-4	12	CASNGQGDIQYF	TGTGCCAGCAACGGACAGGGGGACATTCAGTACTTC
TRBV30	TRBD1	NA	TRBJ2-5	14	CAWSATGGGETQYF	TGTGCCTGGAGTGCTACAGGGGGCGGAGAGACCCAGTACTTC
TRBV4-1	NA	NA	TRBJ2-7	16	CASSGRPRTRDYEQYF	TGCGCCAGCAGTGGTCGCCCCCGTACTAGGGACTACGAGCAGTACTTC
TRBV4-1	TRBD1	NA	TRBJ2-7	17	CASSLSTSGTGAYEQYF	TGCGCCAGCAGCCTGTCCACTTCCGGGACAGGGGCCTACGAGCAGTACTTC
TRBV6-1	NA	NA	TRBJ1-5	13	CASSVTGNQPQHF	TGTGCCAGCAGTGTGACTGGCAATCAGCCCCAGCATTTT
TRBV7-8	NA	NA	TRBJ2-3	17	CASSLAGGPQGTDTQYF	TGTGCCAGCAGCTTAGCGGGGGGACCGCAGGGCACAGATACGCAGTATTTT
TRBV7-8	TRBD1	NA	TRBJ2-1	15	CASSLGTGDSHEQFF	TGTGCCAGCAGCTTAGGGACAGGGGACTCACATGAGCAGTTCTTC
TRBV27	TRBD1	NA	TRBJ1-1	15	CASSLLDREGSEAFF	TGTGCCAGCAGTTTATTAGACAGGGAAGGTTCTGAAGCTTTCTTT